The 2 T cell receptor beta chains below come from one sample, sequenced in a study of CD8 T cells in Susac syndrome. A quantity of about 0.5 to 1 ug RNA underwent reverse transcription using random hexamers. TCRdb re-called the immunoSEQ multiplex PCR reads through MiXCR, storing one row per CDR3 protein. The profile covers about 73,000 distinct CDR3 sequences, with over 85% appearing a single time and 0.35% to 0.5% taken by the ten largest. Input material: CD8+ T cells from PBMCs. These receptors were obtained from a human donor with multiple sclerosis.

J is TRBJ2-1 and V is TRBV18; the D call may be TRBD1 or TRBD2 (6 bases each). Trimming stripped 2 bases from V and 0 bases from J, with 11 bases between. CDR1 and CDR2 from the germline V gene are KGHSH and LQKENI. This CDR3 is 16 amino acids long. The CDR3: CASSPGGGPSYNEQFF. CDR3 sequence (DNA): TGTGCCAGCTCACCAGGTGGGGGGCCCTCCTACAATGAGCAGTTCTTC.

DNA of the CDR3: TGCAGCGACGGACTAGCGGAGGGGTATTTT. Translated, it gives CSDGLAEGYF. The rearrangement joins TRBV29-1 to TRBJ2-3, with 10 positions matching TRBD2. The V and J ends lost 7 bases and 14 bases, in that order; junction bases with no gene match: 6. The CDR3 loop spans 10 amino acids. Looked up from germline, CDR1 is SQVTM and CDR2 is ANQGSEA.